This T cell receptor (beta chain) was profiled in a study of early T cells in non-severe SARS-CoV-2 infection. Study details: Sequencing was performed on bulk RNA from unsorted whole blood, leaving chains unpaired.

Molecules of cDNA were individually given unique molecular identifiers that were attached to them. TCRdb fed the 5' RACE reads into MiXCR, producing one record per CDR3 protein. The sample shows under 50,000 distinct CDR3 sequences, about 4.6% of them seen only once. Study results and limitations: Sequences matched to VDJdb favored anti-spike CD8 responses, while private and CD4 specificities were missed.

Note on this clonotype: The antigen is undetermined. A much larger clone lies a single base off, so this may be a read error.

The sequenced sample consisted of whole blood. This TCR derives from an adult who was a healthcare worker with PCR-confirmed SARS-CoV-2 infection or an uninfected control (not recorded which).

The CDR3 sequence: CASSLNTGYCEQYF. In DNA, the CDR3 is TGTGCCAGCAGCTTGAATACCGGATACTGCGAGCAGTACTTC. The chain carries TRBV5-6 and TRBJ2-7; D unresolved. There are 14 residues in the CDR3. Deletions cut 1 base from V and 6 bases from J, with 14 bases between. Germline CDR1 is SGHDT and CDR2 is YYEEEE.